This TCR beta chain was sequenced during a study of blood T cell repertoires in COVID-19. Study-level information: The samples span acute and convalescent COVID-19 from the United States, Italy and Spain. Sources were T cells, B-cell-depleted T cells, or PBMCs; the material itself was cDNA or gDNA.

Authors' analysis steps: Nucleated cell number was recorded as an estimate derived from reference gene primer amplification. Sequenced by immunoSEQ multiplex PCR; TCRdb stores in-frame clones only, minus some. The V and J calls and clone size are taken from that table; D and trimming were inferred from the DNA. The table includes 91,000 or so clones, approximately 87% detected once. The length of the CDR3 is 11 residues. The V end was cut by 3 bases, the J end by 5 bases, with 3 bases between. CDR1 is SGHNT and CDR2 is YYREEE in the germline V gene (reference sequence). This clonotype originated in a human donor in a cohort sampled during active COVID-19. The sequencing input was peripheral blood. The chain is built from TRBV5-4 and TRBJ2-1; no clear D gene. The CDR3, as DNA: TGTGCCAGCAGCTCTAACAATGAGCAGTTCTTC. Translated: CASSSNNEQFF.